Listed here are 17 T cell receptor beta chains from one sample, sequenced in a study of patients and donors after allogeneic stem cell transplantation. TCRdb fed the RT-PCR reads into MiXCR, producing one record per CDR3 protein. The sample lists some 150,000 distinct CDR3 sequences, approximately 37% occurring once. The sample taken for sequencing was blood, either unsorted or a sorted T cell fraction (not recorded which). These receptors came from a human donor who was either an allogeneic HSCT recipient or a stem cell or donor lymphocyte infusion donor (not recorded which). It is not recorded whose cells these are; they may come from a transplant donor.

This clonotype was detected many times. The chain employs TRBV12-3 or TRBV12-4 and TRBJ1-2, with TRBD1 matching over 9 bases. The CDR3 is 14 amino acids. J gave up 5 bases and V 5 bases, and 6 bases lay outside the gene matches. CDR3 DNA sequence: TGTGCCAGCAGTCCCGCCGGGACAGGGTATGGCTACACCTTC. This codes for CASSPAGTGYGYTF.

The J gene is TRBJ1-1, the V gene TRBV20-1, with unresolved D. The germline gives CDR1 DFQATT, CDR2 SNEGSKA (reference sequence). The CDR3 totals 15 residues. V lost 0 bases and J lost 1, with 12 bases in between. Here the CDR3 DNA reads TGCAGTGCTAGAGATCTGGGCAGAACGAACACTGAAGCTTTCTTT. Its protein is CSARDLGRTNTEAFF.

The gene calls are TRBV12-3 or TRBV12-4 and TRBJ1-2, with D hard to call. CDR3 length: 13 residues. Trimming shortened V by 6 bases and J by 8 bases, and 16 bases separated the two germline ends. CDR3 region: CASSPEPPGGYTF. The CDR3 DNA follows: TGTGCCAGCAGCCCCGAACCTCCAGGCGGCTACACCTTC.

This chain links TRBV12-3 or TRBV12-4 with TRBJ1-1, with D hard to call. The CDR3 consists of 15 residues. The ends were cut back, 4 bases at V and 1 base at J, with 13 bases in the middle. CDR3 nucleotides: TGTGCCAGCAGTTCGACGACAAATTGGAACACTGAAGCTTTCTTT. Encoded protein: CASSSTTNWNTEAFF.

The CDR3 loop is CASSLGQSSYNEQFF. The CDR3 DNA sequence: TGTGCCAGCAGCTTGGGGCAGAGCTCCTACAATGAGCAGTTCTTC. This chain joins TRBV5-5 and TRBJ2-1, with unresolved D. The V and J ends lost 0 bases and 0 bases respectively, with 7 bases between them. CDR1 SGHKS and CDR2 YYEKEE come from the germline V gene (reference sequence). This CDR3 region has 15 residues.

This clonotype has a handful of counts. The CDR3 spells CASGQGDEKLFF. The DNA of the CDR3 is TGTGCCAGCGGGCAGGGAGATGAAAAACTGTTTTTT. The J gene is TRBJ1-4, the V gene TRBV13; TRBD1 might be the D (5 bases). This CDR3 spans 12 amino acids. The germline CDR1 and CDR2 sequences are PRHDT and FYEKMQ (reference sequence). V was clipped by 8 bases and J by 6 bases, with 10 bases between them.

The chain employs TRBV20-1 and TRBJ1-2, with 7 bases fitting TRBD1. Germline V gene data show CDR1 as DFQATT and CDR2 as SNEGSKA (reference sequence). This CDR3 has 12 residues. Trimming cost V 6 bases and J 8 bases; bases outside gene matches: 9. The CDR3, as DNA: TGCAGTGCCAGGGGGGGGCATGGCGGCTACACCTTC. This sequence encodes CSARGGHGGYTF.

This sequence joins TRBV12-3 or TRBV12-4 and TRBJ1-2; no definite D call. The CDR3 is 13 amino acids. V was trimmed by 6 bases and J by 8 bases, leaving 16 bases between them. CDR3 sequence reads: CASSSRETRGYTF. CDR3 nucleotides: TGTGCCAGCAGCTCCCGAGAGACACGGGGCTACACCTTC.

Concerning this clonotype itself: One junction end does not reproduce the germline sequence, and a read error may be involved. This chain links TRBV5-1 with TRBJ1-1, with TRBD1 as a possible D gene (6 bases). The CDR3 has 16 residues. Germline values: CDR1 SGHRS, CDR2 YFSETQ. CDR3 DNA sequence: TGCGCCAGCAGCTTGGGCCCCGGGGGCCAAAACACTGAAGCTTACTTT. Encoded protein: CASSLGPGGQNTEAYF.

V and J are TRBV5-6 and TRBJ2-7, with TRBD1 matching 10 bases. The junction had 7 bases not matched to a gene; V was cut back by 5 bases and J by 5 bases. The CDR3 covers 14 residues. Germline V gene sequence: CDR1 SGHDT, CDR2 YYEEEE. For the CDR3, the DNA is TGTGCCAGCAGTCGTTGGGACAGGGGTCACGAGCAGTACTTC. Translated: CASSRWDRGHEQYF.

The chain carries TRBV11-2 and TRBJ2-5; 9 nucleotides align to TRBD1. After removal of 0 bases from V and 12 bases from J, the junction contained 8 bases not matched to a gene. Per the germline V gene, CDR1 is SGHAT and CDR2 is FQNNGV. This CDR3 is 14 amino acids long. This chain's CDR3 is CASSLDPGQGLEYF. DNA for the CDR3: TGTGCCAGCAGCTTAGACCCTGGACAGGGGTTGGAGTACTTC. Full variable domain (missing parts from reference TRBV11-2 and TRBJ2-5): EAGVAQSPRYKIIEKRQSVAFWCNPISGHATLYWYQQILGQGPKLLIQFQNNGVVDDSQLPKDRFSAERLKGVDSTLKIQPAKLEDSAVYLCASSLDPGQGLEYFGPGTRLLVL.

The chain carries TRBV12-3 or TRBV12-4 and TRBJ2-7; 9 bases agree with TRBD2. Germline trimming cut 5 bases from V and 2 bases from J; bases unmatched to any gene: 13. CDR3 size: 17 residues. This CDR3 reads CASSPRCPAGGTYEQYF. The CDR3 DNA follows: TGTGCCAGCAGTCCACGTTGTCCAGCGGGGGGAACCTACGAGCAGTACTTC.

The chain combines TRBV5-1 with TRBJ2-3; 8 nucleotides align to TRBD1. Germline values: CDR1 SGHRS, CDR2 YFSETQ. This CDR3 is 14 amino acids long. V dropped 4 bases and J dropped 2; count of bases not matched to a gene: 3. As DNA, the CDR3 is TGCGCCAGCAGCATGGGACAGGACACAGATACGCAGTATTTT. This sequence encodes CASSMGQDTDTQYF.

The V call is TRBV20-1, the J call TRBJ1-1; D may be TRBD1 (6 bases). Germline V gives CDR1 DFQATT, CDR2 SNEGSKA (reference sequence). Between the trimmed V and J ends, which lost 5 bases and 1 base, there was a span of 17 bases. This CDR3 is built from 15 residues. CDR3 coding DNA: TGCAGTGCTGGGGGGACAAGTCCCCAGAACACTGAAGCTTTCTTT. It yields the protein CSAGGTSPQNTEAFF.

This clonotype was seen a handful of times. The chain links TRBV3-1 to TRBJ1-6, with D possibly matching TRBD1 (5 bases). The CDR3 runs 17 residues. V was pared by 4 bases and J by 3 bases, with 16 bases between. The germline CDR1 and CDR2 sequences are LGHDT and YNNKEL (reference sequence). The CDR3 DNA sequence: TGTGCCAGCAGCCGCACGACAGCCGCTTTCTATAATTCACCCCTCCACTTT. This encodes CASSRTTAAFYNSPLHF.

J is TRBJ2-3 and V is TRBV9; TRBD2 matches at 11 bases. The CDR3 runs to 17 residues. The V gene's germline CDR1 is SGDLS and CDR2 YYNGEE. V shed 6 bases and J 3 bases; nucleotides not matched to a gene: 12. The CDR3 nucleotides are TGTGCCAGCACCCGTAGCGGGGGGGCCTTTGGGACAGATACGCAGTATTTT. Amino acid sequence: CASTRSGGAFGTDTQYF.

This clonotype has just a few counts. The J gene is TRBJ2-7, the V gene TRBV28; 8 bases map to TRBD1. This CDR3 contains 14 residues. Germline V gene lookup returns CDR1 MDHEN and CDR2 SYDVKM. The V segment lost 7 bases and the J segment 0 bases; nucleotides outside the gene matches: 5. The CDR3 loop reads CASTTTGGSYEQYF. CDR3 bases: TGTGCCAGCACCACTACAGGGGGCTCCTACGAGCAGTACTTC.